One and the same sample provided the 13 T cell receptor beta chains below, sequenced in a study of siplizumab effects on memory and regulatory T cells. Clones were read by immunoSEQ multiplex PCR, and TCRdb kept only the in-frame ones, dropping some. The profile covers roughly 56,000 clones, with about 97% appearing a single time and approximately 1% taken by the ten largest. Sequencing was carried out using naive CD8+ T cells sorted from blood. The receptor set was obtained from a human donor in good health.

With respect to this clone: The junction departs from the called germline gene at one end, perhaps through a read error. This rearrangement joins TRBV10-3 to TRBJ2-1; TRBD1 aligns across 7 bases. CDR1 and CDR2 from the germline V gene are ENHRY and SYGVKD. This CDR3 is built from 14 residues. CDR3 in amino acids: CAISIGGSDNEQFF. The CDR3 DNA reads as TGTGCCATCAGCATAGGGGGCTCCGACAATGAGCAGTTCTTC.

This chain links TRBV5-6 with TRBJ2-4, with 10 bases that match TRBD1. V lost 0 bases and J lost 6; bases outside the gene matches: 6. The V gene's germline CDR1 is SGHDT and CDR2 YYEEEE. This CDR3 spans 16 amino acids. CDR3 nucleotides: TGTGCCAGCAGCTTGGCCGGGACAGGGGTTTTAAACATTCAGTACTTC. Its protein is CASSLAGTGVLNIQYF.

V gene TRBV7-3 combines with J gene TRBJ2-7, with D tentatively TRBD2 (5 bases). Germline loops: CDR1 SGHTA, CDR2 FQGTGA. V lost 2 bases and J lost 2, with 13 bases in between. This CDR3 comprises 15 residues. CDR3 loop: CASSLAGRPAYEQYF. The CDR3 bases are TGTGCCAGCAGCTTAGCGGGCAGGCCGGCCTACGAGCAGTACTTC.

The chain recombines TRBV18 with TRBJ1-1; the match to TRBD1 covers 10 bases. The CDR3 is 13 residues long. CDR1 and CDR2 (germline): KGHSH, LQKENI. V shed 6 bases and J 5 bases; nucleotides not matched to a gene: 3. CDR3 DNA: TGTGCCAGCTCTCCGGACAGGGGGACTGAAGCTTTCTTT. Its translation: CASSPDRGTEAFF. The full variable domain, its missing parts supplied by reference TRBV18 and TRBJ1-1, is NAGVMQNPRHLVRRRGQEARLRCSPMKGHSHVYWYRQLPEEGLKFMVYLQKENIIDESGMPKERFSAEFPKEGPSILRIQQVVRGDSAAYFCASSPDRGTEAFFGQGTRLTVV.

The chain combines TRBV19 with TRBJ1-1, with TRBD1 matching 7 bases. The CDR3 extends over 13 amino acids. The trim removed 4 bases at V and 5 bases at J, leaving 4 bases unmatched. Germline assignment: CDR1 LNHDA and CDR2 SQIVND (reference sequence). CDR3 residues: CASSKQGWTEAFF. CDR3 coding DNA: TGTGCCAGTAGTAAACAGGGGTGGACTGAAGCTTTCTTT.

This chain joins TRBV6-5 and TRBJ1-2, with 7 bases matching TRBD1. The CDR3 spans 14 residues. Germline V gene sequence: CDR1 MNHEY, CDR2 SVGAGI. V dropped 6 bases and J dropped 6; count of bases not matched to a gene: 10. CDR3: CASSHGQEINGYTF. CDR3 nucleotide sequence: TGTGCCAGCAGCCACGGACAGGAGATTAATGGCTACACCTTC.

The rearrangement uses TRBV5-8 and TRBJ2-6, with a tentative D call TRBD2 (5 bases). Trimming stripped 0 bases from V and 1 base from J, with 17 bases between. CDR1 is SGHTS and CDR2 is YDEGEE in the germline V gene. The CDR3 has 19 amino acids. The CDR3 reads CASSLAGGLVGSGANVLTF. DNA for the CDR3: TGTGCCAGCAGCTTGGCCGGCGGGTTAGTCGGGTCTGGGGCCAACGTCCTGACTTTC.

The rearrangement uses TRBV6-6 and TRBJ1-2; 7 bases align to TRBD1. The V gene end was trimmed by 4 bases and the J gene end by 6 bases; junction bases not matched to a gene: 11. Germline CDR1 reads MNHNY; CDR2 reads SVGAGI (reference sequence). There are 15 residues in the CDR3. This CDR3 is CASSSNRGPIDGYTF. CDR3 sequence (DNA): TGTGCCAGCAGTTCGAACAGGGGTCCCATTGATGGCTACACCTTC.

CDR3 coding DNA: TGCACCAGCAGCCAAGATCGGGGTAGCGGGAAATTTACCTACAATGAGCAGTTCTTC. Its protein product is CTSSQDRGSGKFTYNEQFF. The chain joins TRBV1 to TRBJ2-1; TRBD2, the table's D call, lacks a check against the DNA. TRBV1 is termed a pseudogene. The CDR3 extends over 19 amino acids.

This clone was recorded once. CDR3 nucleotides: TGTGCCAGCATCCCGGCGGGGTCCTACGAGCAGTACTTC. Its protein is CASIPAGSYEQYF. The chain uses TRBV5-8 and TRBJ2-7; D might be TRBD2 (6 bases). Germline CDR1 reads SGHTS; CDR2 reads YDEGEE. V dropped 6 bases and J dropped 1 base, with 11 bases sitting between them. The CDR3 runs 13 residues.

The J gene is TRBJ2-7, the V gene TRBV4-1; the match to TRBD1 covers 10 bases. The junction had 6 bases not matched to a gene; V was cut back by 2 bases and J by 5 bases. This CDR3 is 15 amino acids long. Germline V lookup: CDR1 MGHRA, CDR2 YSYEKL. CDR3 nucleotide sequence: TGCGCCAGCAGCCAATCGGGACAGGGGTGGAACGAGCAGTACTTC. Residues: CASSQSGQGWNEQYF.

The rearrangement uses TRBV27 and TRBJ2-1, with D perhaps matching TRBD2 (5 bases). This CDR3 is 12 amino acids long. Germline V CDR1 and CDR2: MNHEY, SMNVEV (reference sequence). V lost 7 bases, J lost 4 bases, and 8 bases lay in between. The CDR3 protein is CASKEGYNEQFF. The CDR3 nucleotides are TGTGCCAGCAAAGAGGGTTACAATGAGCAGTTCTTC.

CDR3 sequence: CASSELRLAGTYEQYF. The CDR3 DNA sequence: TGCGCCAGCAGCGAATTAAGACTAGCGGGGACCTACGAGCAGTACTTC. The J gene is TRBJ2-7, the V gene TRBV5-1, with TRBD2 matching over 11 bases. J was trimmed by 2 bases and V by 4 bases; bases with no gene match: 8. The CDR3 contains 16 residues. Germline CDR1 and CDR2: SGHRS and YFSETQ. Using reference TRBV5-1 and TRBJ2-7 for the parts outside the CDR3, the full variable domain is KAGVTQTPRYLIKTRGQQVTLSCSPISGHRSVSWYQQTPGQGLQFLFEYFSETQRNKGNFPGRFSGRQFSNSRSEMNVSTLELGDSALYLCASSELRLAGTYEQYFGPGTRLTVT.